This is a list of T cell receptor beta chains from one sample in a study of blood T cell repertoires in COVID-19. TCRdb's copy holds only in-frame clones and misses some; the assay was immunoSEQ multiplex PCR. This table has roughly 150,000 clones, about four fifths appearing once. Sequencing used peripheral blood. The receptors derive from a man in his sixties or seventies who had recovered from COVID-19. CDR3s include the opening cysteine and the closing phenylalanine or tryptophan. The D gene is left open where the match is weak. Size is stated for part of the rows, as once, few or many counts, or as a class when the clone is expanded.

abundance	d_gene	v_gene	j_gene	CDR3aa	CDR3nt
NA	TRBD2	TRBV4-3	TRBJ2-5	CASSQEKGGETQYF	TGCGCCAGCAGCCAAGAGAAGGGAGGGGAGACCCAGTACTTC
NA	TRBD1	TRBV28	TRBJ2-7	CASSDAGTGEAAEQYF	TGTGCCAGCAGTGACGCCGGGACAGGGGAGGCTGCCGAGCAGTACTTC
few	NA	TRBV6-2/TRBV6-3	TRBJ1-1	CASSSRIRGTTEAFF	TGTGCCAGCAGTTCTAGGATCAGGGGAACCACTGAAGCTTTCTTT
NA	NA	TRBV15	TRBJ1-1	CATSPFPRVNTEAFF	TGTGCCACCAGCCCTTTCCCCCGGGTGAACACTGAAGCTTTCTTT
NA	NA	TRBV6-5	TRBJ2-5	CASSYSHPGEAQYF	TGTGCCAGCAGTTACTCTCATCCCGGAGAGGCCCAGTACTTC
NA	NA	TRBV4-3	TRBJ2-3	CASSQMASIRDTQYF	TGCGCCAGCAGCCAAATGGCTAGCATTCGGGATACGCAGTATTTT
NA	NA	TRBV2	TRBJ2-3	CATRKGDTQYF	TGTGCCACCAGGAAGGGGGATACGCAGTATTTT
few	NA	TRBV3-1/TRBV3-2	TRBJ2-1	CASSQGQEWEGLLNEQFF	TGTGCCAGCAGCCAAGGACAGGAGTGGGAGGGCCTTTTAAATGAGCAGTTCTTC
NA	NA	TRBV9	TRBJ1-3	CASSVVASGNTIYF	TGTGCCAGCAGCGTAGTGGCCTCTGGAAACACCATATATTTT
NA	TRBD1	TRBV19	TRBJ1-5	CASSPRTGRDSNQPQHF	TGTGCCAGTAGCCCCCGGACAGGGAGAGATAGCAATCAGCCCCAGCATTTT
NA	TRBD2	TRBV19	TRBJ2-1	CASSLLAGGSNEQFF	TGTGCCAGTAGCTTACTAGCGGGAGGGTCAAATGAGCAGTTCTTC
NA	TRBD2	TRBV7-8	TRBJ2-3	CASTPGAGPDTQYF	TGTGCCAGCACCCCCGGAGCGGGGCCAGATACGCAGTATTTT
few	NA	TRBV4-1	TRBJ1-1	CASSQETGAAFF	TGCGCCAGCAGCCAAGAGACTGGGGCAGCTTTCTTT
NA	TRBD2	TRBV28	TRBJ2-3	CASSLYQLRESTDTQYF	TGTGCCAGCAGTTTATATCAATTGCGGGAGTCCACAGATACGCAGTATTTT
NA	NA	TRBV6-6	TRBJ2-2	CASSPGVSRGELFF	TGTGCCAGCAGTCCGGGGGTCTCTCGAGGGGAGCTGTTTTTT
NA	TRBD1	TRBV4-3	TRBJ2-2	CASSQETRTGNFAGELFF	TGCGCCAGCAGCCAAGAGACGAGGACAGGGAATTTCGCCGGGGAGCTGTTTTTT
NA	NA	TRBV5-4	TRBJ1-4	CASSLQGPTNEKLFF	TGTGCCAGCAGCTTGCAGGGCCCAACTAATGAAAAACTGTTTTTT
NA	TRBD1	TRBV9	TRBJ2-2	CASSTGQGAGELFF	TGTGCCAGCAGCACTGGACAGGGGGCCGGGGAGCTGTTTTTT
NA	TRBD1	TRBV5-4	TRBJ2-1	CATLPGQGYNEQFF	TGTGCCACCCTCCCGGGACAGGGGTACAATGAGCAGTTCTTC
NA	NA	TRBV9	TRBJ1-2	CASSVGTVNPGYTF	TGTGCCAGCAGCGTAGGAACAGTTAACCCTGGCTACACCTTC
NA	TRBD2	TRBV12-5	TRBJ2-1	CASLRTSGYNNEQFF	TGTGCTAGTTTACGGACTAGCGGGTACAACAATGAGCAGTTCTTC
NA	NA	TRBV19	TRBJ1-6	CASSMWAHANNSPLHF	TGTGCCAGTAGCATGTGGGCCCACGCGAATAATTCACCCCTCCACTTT
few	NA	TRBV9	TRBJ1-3	CASSVEGQGGNTIYF	TGTGCCAGCAGCGTAGAGGGGCAGGGAGGGAACACCATATATTTT
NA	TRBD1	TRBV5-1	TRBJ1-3	CASSWDSQMGVMRNTIYF	TGCGCCAGCAGCTGGGACAGCCAAATGGGGGTGATGCGAAACACCATATATTTT
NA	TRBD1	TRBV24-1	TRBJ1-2	CATSDPTGGKYGYTF	TGTGCCACCAGTGACCCGACAGGGGGAAAGTATGGCTACACCTTC
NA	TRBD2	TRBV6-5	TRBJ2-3	CASSSPGLATPDTQYF	TGTGCCAGCAGTTCACCGGGACTAGCGACTCCAGATACGCAGTATTTT
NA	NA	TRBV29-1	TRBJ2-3	CSVTASTDTQYF	TGCAGCGTGACAGCTAGCACAGATACGCAGTATTTT
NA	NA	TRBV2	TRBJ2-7	CASSVGTDYEQYF	TGTGCCAGCAGCGTAGGGACTGACTACGAGCAGTACTTC
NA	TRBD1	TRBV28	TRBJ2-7	CASSPHGQGGSNEQYF	TGTGCCAGCAGCCCTCATGGACAGGGGGGAAGCAACGAGCAGTACTTC
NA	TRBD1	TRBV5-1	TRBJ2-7	CASSSSGTGGYEQYF	TGCGCCAGCAGCTCCTCCGGGACAGGAGGCTACGAGCAGTACTTC
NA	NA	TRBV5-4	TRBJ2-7	CASSSTVNYEQYF	TGTGCCAGCAGCTCGACAGTGAACTACGAGCAGTACTTC
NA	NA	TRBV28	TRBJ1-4	CASSPPGANEKLFF	TGTGCCAGCAGTCCCCCCGGGGCTAATGAAAAACTGTTTTTT
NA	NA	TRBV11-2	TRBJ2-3	CASSLLGAGALTDTQYF	TGTGCCAGCAGCTTACTAGGCGCCGGAGCACTCACAGATACGCAGTATTTT
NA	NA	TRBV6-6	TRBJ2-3	CASSPAGALDTQYF	TGTGCCAGCAGTCCCGCGGGGGCTTTGGATACGCAGTATTTT
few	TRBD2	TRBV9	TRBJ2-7	CASSVEPAGAYEQYF	TGTGCCAGCAGCGTAGAACCAGCGGGGGCTTACGAGCAGTACTTC
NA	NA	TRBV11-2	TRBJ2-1	CASSLVPSSYNEQFF	TGTGCCAGCAGCTTAGTTCCGAGCTCCTACAATGAGCAGTTCTTC
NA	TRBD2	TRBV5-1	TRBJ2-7	CASSPQGLAGAYEQYF	TGCGCCAGCAGCCCTCAAGGACTAGCGGGAGCCTACGAGCAGTACTTC
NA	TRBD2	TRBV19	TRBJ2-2	CASTSGGLGANTGELFF	TGTGCCAGTACCTCTGGAGGACTAGGGGCGAACACCGGGGAGCTGTTTTTT